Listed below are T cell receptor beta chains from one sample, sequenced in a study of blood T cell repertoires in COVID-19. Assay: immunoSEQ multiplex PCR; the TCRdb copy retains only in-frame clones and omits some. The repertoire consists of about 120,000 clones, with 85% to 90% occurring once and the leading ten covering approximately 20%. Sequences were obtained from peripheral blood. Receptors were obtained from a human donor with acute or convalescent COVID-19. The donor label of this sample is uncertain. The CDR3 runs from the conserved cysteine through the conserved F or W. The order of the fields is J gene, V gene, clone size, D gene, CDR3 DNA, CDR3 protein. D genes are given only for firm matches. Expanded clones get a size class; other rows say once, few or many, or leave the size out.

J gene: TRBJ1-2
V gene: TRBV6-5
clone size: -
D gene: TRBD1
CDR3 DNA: TGTGCCAGCAGTCTGAGTGACAGGGGCTATGGCTACACCTTC
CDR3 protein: CASSLSDRGYGYTF

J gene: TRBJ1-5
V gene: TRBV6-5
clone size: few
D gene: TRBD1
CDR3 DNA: TGTGCCAGCACTAGGGGGCTAGGCAATCAGCCCCAGCATTTT
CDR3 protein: CASTRGLGNQPQHF

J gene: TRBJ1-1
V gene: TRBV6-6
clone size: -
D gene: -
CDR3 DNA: TGTGCCAGCAGTTACTCTGAGGGAGGTGAAGCTTTCTTT
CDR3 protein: CASSYSEGGEAFF

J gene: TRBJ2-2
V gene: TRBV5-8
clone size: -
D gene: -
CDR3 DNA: TGTGCCAGCAGCCCTCACACCGGGGAGCTGTTTTTT
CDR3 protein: CASSPHTGELFF

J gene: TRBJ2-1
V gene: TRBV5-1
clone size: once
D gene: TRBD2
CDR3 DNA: TGCGCCAGCAGCCTTTCTAGCGGGGGGAGGTACAATGAGCAGTTCTTC
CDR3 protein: CASSLSSGGRYNEQFF

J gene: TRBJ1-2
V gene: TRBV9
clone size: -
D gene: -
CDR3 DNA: TGTGCCAGCAGCCCCCCTCCGGGGTATGGCGGCTACACCTTC
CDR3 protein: CASSPPPGYGGYTF

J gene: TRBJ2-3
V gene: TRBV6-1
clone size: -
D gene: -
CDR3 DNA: TGTGCCAGCAGTGAGGAGGGTTCAGATACGCAGTATTTT
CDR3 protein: CASSEEGSDTQYF

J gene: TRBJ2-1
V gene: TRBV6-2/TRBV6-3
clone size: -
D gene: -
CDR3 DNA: TGTGCCAGCAGTTACCGGGTCAATGAGCAGTTCTTC
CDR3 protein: CASSYRVNEQFF

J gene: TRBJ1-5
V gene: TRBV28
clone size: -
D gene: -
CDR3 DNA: TGTGCCAGCAGTTTTGCTGTCCTCTATAGCAATCAGCCCCAGCATTTT
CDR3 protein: CASSFAVLYSNQPQHF

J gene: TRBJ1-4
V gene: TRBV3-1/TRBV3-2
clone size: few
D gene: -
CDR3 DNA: TGTGCCAGCAGCCGCGTACGGACAGTTGAAAAACTGTTTTTT
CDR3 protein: CASSRVRTVEKLFF

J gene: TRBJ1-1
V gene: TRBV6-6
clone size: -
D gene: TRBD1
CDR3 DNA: TGTGCCAGCAGTCACCCGGGACAGACACTACTTGGAACTGAAGCTTTCTTT
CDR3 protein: CASSHPGQTLLGTEAFF

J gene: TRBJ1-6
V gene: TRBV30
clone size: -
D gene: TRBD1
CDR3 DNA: TGTGCCTGGGACAGGGTTTCAGATTCACCCCTCCACTTT
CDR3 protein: CAWDRVSDSPLHF

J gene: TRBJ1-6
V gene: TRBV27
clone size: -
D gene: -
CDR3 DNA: TGTGCCAGCAGTTTATGGCGGGGGCCCCTCCACTTT
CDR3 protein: CASSLWRGPLHF

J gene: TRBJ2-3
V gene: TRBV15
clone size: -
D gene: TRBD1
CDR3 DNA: TGTGCCACCAGCAGAATTCACAGGGGCGGTACAGATACGCAGTATTTT
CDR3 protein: CATSRIHRGGTDTQYF

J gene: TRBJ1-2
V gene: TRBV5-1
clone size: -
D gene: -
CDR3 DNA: TGCGCCAGCAGCTTGCGTCGACAGTTCGACTATGGCTACACCTTC
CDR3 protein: CASSLRRQFDYGYTF

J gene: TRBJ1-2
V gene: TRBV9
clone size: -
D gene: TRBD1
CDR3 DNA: TGTGCCAGCAGCGGCGGACAGGGTAAGGATGGCTACACCTTC
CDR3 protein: CASSGGQGKDGYTF

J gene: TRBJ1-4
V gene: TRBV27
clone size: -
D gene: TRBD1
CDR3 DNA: TGTGCCAGCAGGGGTCCGGGACAGGGAGTAAAACTGTTTTTT
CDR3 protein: CASRGPGQGVKLFF

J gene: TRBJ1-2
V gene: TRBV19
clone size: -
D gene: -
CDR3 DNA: TGTGCCAGTAGTATAGGAGGTGGCTACACCTTC
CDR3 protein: CASSIGGGYTF

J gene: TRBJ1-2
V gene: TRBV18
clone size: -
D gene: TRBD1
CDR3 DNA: TGTGCCAGCTCACCCCTACAGGGGGCTGTCACCTTC
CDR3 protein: CASSPLQGAVTF

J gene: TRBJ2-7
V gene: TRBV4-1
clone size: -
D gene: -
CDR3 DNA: TGCGCCAGCAGCCGATCATGGACTGCCAAAGGGTACGAGCAGTACTTC
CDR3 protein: CASSRSWTAKGYEQYF

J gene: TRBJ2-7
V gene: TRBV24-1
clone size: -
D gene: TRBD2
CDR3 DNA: TGTGCCACCATTACATACAGGACTAGCGGGTTCTACGAGCAGTACTTC
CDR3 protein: CATITYRTSGFYEQYF

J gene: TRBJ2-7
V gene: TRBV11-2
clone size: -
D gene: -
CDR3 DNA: TGTGCCAGCAGCCAGGGACACAGCTCCTACGAGCAGTACTTC
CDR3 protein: CASSQGHSSYEQYF

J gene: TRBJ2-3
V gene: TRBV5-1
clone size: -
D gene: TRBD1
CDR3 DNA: TGCGCCAGCAGCCCGGGACAGATCACAGATACGCAGTATTTT
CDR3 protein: CASSPGQITDTQYF

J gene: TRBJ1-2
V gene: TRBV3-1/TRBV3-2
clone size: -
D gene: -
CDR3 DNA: TGTGCCAGCAGCCAAGATATCGCCGCGACACATGGCTACACCTTC
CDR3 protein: CASSQDIAATHGYTF

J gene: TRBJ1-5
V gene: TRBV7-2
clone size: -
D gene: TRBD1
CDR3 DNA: TGTGCCAGCAGTACTAACAGGGGGCGATTAGTTGGCAATCAGCCCCAGCATTTT
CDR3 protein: CASSTNRGRLVGNQPQHF

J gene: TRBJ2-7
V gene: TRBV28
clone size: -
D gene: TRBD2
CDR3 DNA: TGTGCCAGCAGCTCAGGACTAGCGGGAAGCCATTACGAGCAGTACTTC
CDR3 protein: CASSSGLAGSHYEQYF

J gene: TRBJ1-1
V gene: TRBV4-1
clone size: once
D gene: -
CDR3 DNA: TGCGCCAGCAGCCAGCACAGGAACACTGAAGCTTTCTTT
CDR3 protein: CASSQHRNTEAFF

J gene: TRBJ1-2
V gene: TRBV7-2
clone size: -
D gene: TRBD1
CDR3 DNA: TGTGCCAGCAGCCCTAGCCTCACCACCCGGACAGGACTCTATGGCTACACCTTC
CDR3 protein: CASSPSLTTRTGLYGYTF

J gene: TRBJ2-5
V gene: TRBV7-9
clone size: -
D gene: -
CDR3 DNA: TGTGCCAGCAGCTTAGTGGGCGGGCAGGGGAAAGAGACCCAGTACTTC
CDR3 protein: CASSLVGGQGKETQYF

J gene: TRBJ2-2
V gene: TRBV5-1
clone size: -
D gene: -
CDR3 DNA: TGCGCCAGCAGGGAGGGCCCGGTCGACACCGGGGAGCTGTTTTTT
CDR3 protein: CASREGPVDTGELFF

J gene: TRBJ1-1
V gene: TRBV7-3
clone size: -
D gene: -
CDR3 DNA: TGTGCCAGCAGCTTAACGTTCTCCCACTCCGGTACCGCTGAAGCTTTCTTT
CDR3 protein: CASSLTFSHSGTAEAFF

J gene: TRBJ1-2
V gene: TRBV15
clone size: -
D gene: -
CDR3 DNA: TGTGCCACCAGCAGAGATCCAGGACAGTTCTATGGCTACACCTTC
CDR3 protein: CATSRDPGQFYGYTF

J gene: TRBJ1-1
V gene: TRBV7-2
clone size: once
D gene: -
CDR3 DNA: TGTGCCAGCAGCCCCTTGACGGGGGGCCAAATGAACACTGAAGCTTTCTTT
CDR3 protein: CASSPLTGGQMNTEAFF

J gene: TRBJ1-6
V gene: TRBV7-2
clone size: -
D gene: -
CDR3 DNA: TGTGCCAGCAGCTTACAGACCGGGGGGAATTCACCCCTCCACTTT
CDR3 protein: CASSLQTGGNSPLHF

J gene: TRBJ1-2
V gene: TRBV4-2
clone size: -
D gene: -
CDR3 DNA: TGTGCCAGCAGCCAAGATCCAATCGGCTATGGCTACACCTTC
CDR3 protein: CASSQDPIGYGYTF

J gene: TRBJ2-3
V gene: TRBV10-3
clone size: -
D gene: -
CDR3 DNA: TGTGCCATCGGCTTGCGGCTCGGGACTAGCACAGATACGCAGTATTTT
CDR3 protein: CAIGLRLGTSTDTQYF

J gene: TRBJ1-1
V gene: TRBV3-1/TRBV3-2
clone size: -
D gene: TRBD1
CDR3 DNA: TGTGCCAGCAGCAGAGGGACAGGGTGGATCACTGAAGCTTTCTTT
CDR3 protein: CASSRGTGWITEAFF

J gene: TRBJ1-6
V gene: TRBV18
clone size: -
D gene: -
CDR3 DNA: TGTGCCAGCTCACCGCGGAGACAGAATAATTCACCCCTCCACTTT
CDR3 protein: CASSPRRQNNSPLHF

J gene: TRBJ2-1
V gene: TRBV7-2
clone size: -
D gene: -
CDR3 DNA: TGTGCCAGCAGCTTATTGGGCATAGGATACACAGTGGATGAGCAGTTCTTC
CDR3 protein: CASSLLGIGYTVDEQFF

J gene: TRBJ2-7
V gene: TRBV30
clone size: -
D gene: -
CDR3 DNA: TGTGCCTGGAGTTGGAGAGAAAACGAGCAGTACTTC
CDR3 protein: CAWSWRENEQYF

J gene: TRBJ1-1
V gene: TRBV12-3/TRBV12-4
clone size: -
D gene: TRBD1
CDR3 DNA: TGTGCCAGCAGTTCGGACAGGGGCGCTGAAGCTTTCTTT
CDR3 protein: CASSSDRGAEAFF

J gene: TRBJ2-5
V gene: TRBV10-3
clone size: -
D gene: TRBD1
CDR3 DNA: TGTGCCATCAGGCAAGACAGGGTTGAAGAGACCCAGTACTTC
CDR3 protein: CAIRQDRVEETQYF

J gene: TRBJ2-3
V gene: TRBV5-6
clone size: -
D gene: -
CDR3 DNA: TGTGCCAGCAGCACCCCCCTATACATGATGGCGGGACCAGATACGCAGTATTTT
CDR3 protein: CASSTPLYMMAGPDTQYF

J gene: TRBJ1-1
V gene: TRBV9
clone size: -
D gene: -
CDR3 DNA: TGTGCCAGCGGGGGCTTCGGGCACACGAACACTGAAGCTTTCTTT
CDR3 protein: CASGGFGHTNTEAFF

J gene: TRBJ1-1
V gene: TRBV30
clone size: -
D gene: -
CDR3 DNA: TGTGCCTGGAGTGAGTGGAGGGTTGAGGGTATGAACACTGAAGCTTTCTTT
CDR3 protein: CAWSEWRVEGMNTEAFF